A single sample is the source of the 28 T cell receptor beta chains below, sequenced in a study of blood T cell repertoires in COVID-19. The method was immunoSEQ multiplex PCR; TCRdb's version includes in-frame clones alone and lacks a portion of them. In the table there are fewer than 350,000 clones, around nine tenths of which are singletons. Sequences were obtained from PBMCs or T cells enriched from blood (not recorded which). Every receptor here comes from a man aged 55 to 70 who had recovered from COVID-19.

This clone appeared a single time. The V and J genes are TRBV5-4 and TRBJ2-1; possible D gene TRBD2, 6 bases. This CDR3 is built from 15 residues. Germline V gene lookup returns CDR1 SGHNT and CDR2 YYREEE (reference sequence). Trimming removed 0 bases at V and 6 bases at J, with 13 bases between. The CDR3 sequence is CASSLVGGRGNEQFF. In nucleotides, the CDR3 is TGTGCCAGCAGCTTGGTGGGGGGAAGGGGCAATGAGCAGTTCTTC.

This clone was seen a few times. V is TRBV4-2 and J is TRBJ2-5; 11 nucleotides line up with TRBD2. The CDR3 extends over 15 amino acids. Germline CDR1 reads LGHNA; CDR2 reads YNFKEQ. V trimming: 4 bases; J trimming: 5 bases; junction bases outside the gene matches: 6. CDR3 coding DNA: TGTGCCAGCAGCCTTAGCGGGAGGGCCGAGGAGACCCAGTACTTC. Translating it yields CASSLSGRAEETQYF.

The V gene is TRBV24-1, the J gene TRBJ2-2; D gene unclear. Trimming removed 5 bases at V and 4 bases at J, with 10 bases between. CDR1 and CDR2 from the germline V gene are KGHDR and SFDVKD. CDR3 length: 14 residues. In nucleotides, the CDR3 is TGTGCCACCAGTGTTTCTACCATCACCGGGGAGCTGTTTTTT. Translating gives CATSVSTITGELFF.

V usage is TRBV5-1 and J usage is TRBJ2-5; TRBD1 might be the D (5 bases). Germline CDR1 and CDR2: SGHRS and YFSETQ. V was shortened by 2 bases and J by 3 bases, with 11 bases between the two germline ends. This CDR3 has 14 residues. The CDR3 DNA is TGCGCCAGCAGCTTAGGACACACCAAAGAGACCCAGTACTTC. Residues: CASSLGHTKETQYF.

Only one count was recorded for this clone. The chain employs TRBV11-1 and TRBJ1-5; 7 bases match TRBD1. V lost 2 bases and J lost 2; bases outside the gene matches: 0. Germline V gives CDR1 SGHAT, CDR2 FQDESV (reference sequence). This CDR3 spans 14 amino acids. CDR3 in amino acids: CASSLTGGNQPQHF. CDR3 coding DNA: TGTGCCAGCAGCTTAACAGGGGGCAATCAGCCCCAGCATTTT.

The CDR3 loop reads CASSQDHPTDSGNTIYF. The DNA for the CDR3 is TGCGCCAGCAGCCAAGATCACCCGACAGACTCTGGAAACACCATATATTTT. The gene calls are TRBV4-1 and TRBJ1-3; a possible D gene is TRBD1 (5 bases). The CDR3 consists of 17 residues. The V end was cut by 0 bases, the J end by 0 bases, with 12 bases between. The germline V gene has CDR1 MGHRA and CDR2 YSYEKL.

The V and J genes are TRBV14 and TRBJ1-1; perhaps TRBD1 as D (6 bases). The germline V and J ends were trimmed by 1 base and 7 bases, with 13 bases remaining between them. The CDR3 consists of 14 residues. Germline CDR1 and CDR2: SGHDN and FVKESK. CDR3 sequence reads: CASSQVWGPYEAFF. The CDR3 nucleotides are TGTGCCAGCAGCCAAGTGTGGGGGCCATATGAAGCTTTCTTT.

The rearrangement uses TRBV30 and TRBJ1-1; D is uncertain. Trimming pared 0 bases from V and 7 bases from J, leaving 6 bases between. The germline CDR1 and CDR2 sequences are GTSNPN and SVGIG (reference sequence). The CDR3 is made up of 11 amino acids. DNA for the CDR3: TGTGCCTGGAGTGTTTACGGTGAAGCTTTCTTT. Its protein is CAWSVYGEAFF. Looking up the rest from reference TRBV30 and TRBJ1-1 gives the full variable domain: SQTIHQWPATLVQPVGSPLSLECTVEGTSNPNLYWYRQAAGRGLQLLFYSVGIGQISSEVPQNLSASRPQDRQFILSSKKLLLSDSGFYLCAWSVYGEAFFGQGTRLTVV.

The chain joins TRBV9 to TRBJ2-3; 8 nucleotides line up with TRBD2. J lost 3 bases, V lost 5 bases, and 11 bases had no gene match. Germline assignment: CDR1 SGDLS and CDR2 YYNGEE. CDR3 length: 16 amino acids. CDR3 sequence reads: CASSILLAGSTDTQYF. In DNA form, the CDR3 reads TGTGCCAGCAGTATCCTCTTAGCGGGATCAACAGATACGCAGTATTTT.

The rearrangement joins TRBV5-1 to TRBJ1-1, with TRBD1 as a possible D gene (5 bases). The CDR3 totals 16 residues. The germline V gene encodes CDR1 SGHRS and CDR2 YFSETQ. V dropped 0 bases and J dropped 4 bases, with 16 bases sitting between them. CDR3 DNA: TGCGCCAGCAGCTTGGAGGCAGACAGAAGTTTCACTGAAGCTTTCTTT. Translated: CASSLEADRSFTEAFF. Supplemented by reference TRBV5-1 and TRBJ1-1, the full variable domain reads KAGVTQTPRYLIKTRGQQVTLSCSPISGHRSVSWYQQTPGQGLQFLFEYFSETQRNKGNFPGRFSGRQFSNSRSEMNVSTLELGDSALYLCASSLEADRSFTEAFFGQGTRLTVV.

The V and J genes are TRBV6-1 and TRBJ2-3; 7 bases line up with TRBD2. CDR3 length: 17 amino acids. V gave up 1 base and J gave up 4 bases; unmatched junction bases: 11. Germline CDR1 MNHNS, CDR2 SASEGT. In DNA, the CDR3 is TGTGCCAGCAGTGAAGAGGGAGGGACTGAGCGGGCAGATACGCAGTATTTT. This gives the protein CASSEEGGTERADTQYF.

There are a few counts of this clone. The chain links TRBV7-9 to TRBJ2-1; 16 nucleotides agree with TRBD2. The CDR3 spans 18 residues. Per germline, CDR1 SEHNR and CDR2 FQNEAQ (reference sequence). V lost 1 base to trimming and J lost 2 bases; unmatched junction nucleotides: 2. CDR3 sequence (DNA): TGTGCCAGCAGCTTAGAGGGACTAGCGGGAGGGACCTACAATGAGCAGTTCTTC. The encoded protein is CASSLEGLAGGTYNEQFF.

The chain couples TRBV3-1 (or the pseudogene TRBV3-2) to TRBJ2-3, with 9 bases that match TRBD2. V shed 1 base and J 4 bases; nucleotides not matched to a gene: 6. This CDR3 is 16 amino acids long. Germline CDR1 LGHDT, CDR2 YNNKEL (reference sequence). CDR3 loop: CASSQGGAGGSDTQYF. The CDR3 DNA follows: TGTGCCAGCAGCCAAGGGGGAGCGGGAGGTTCAGATACGCAGTATTTT.

The gene calls are TRBV2 and TRBJ2-3; 11 nucleotides align to TRBD2. Trimming at V came to 6 bases and at J to 1 base, leaving 9 bases not matched to a gene. The CDR3 length is 17 residues. Germline assignment: CDR1 SNHLY and CDR2 FYNNEI. The CDR3 loop reads CASRKASGRYRTDTQYF. The CDR3 coding sequence is TGTGCCAGCAGAAAGGCTAGCGGGAGGTACCGCACAGATACGCAGTATTTT.

The V call is TRBV5-6, the J call TRBJ2-2; the D gene is possibly TRBD1 (5 bases). In germline, CDR1 is SGHDT, CDR2 YYEEEE. V was cut by 2 bases and J by 6 bases, with 8 bases left in between. CDR3 size: 13 residues. The CDR3 DNA reads TGTGCCAGCAGCTTTCCAGGGCCCGGGGAGCTGTTTTTT. Protein: CASSFPGPGELFF.

The chain has TRBV3-1 (or the pseudogene TRBV3-2) and TRBJ2-1, with TRBD2 matching over 12 bases. The germline V gene has CDR1 LGHDT and CDR2 YNNKEL (reference sequence). J gave up 9 bases and V 2 bases, and 8 bases lay outside the gene matches. CDR3 length: 16 amino acids. The CDR3 DNA follows: TGTGCCAGCAGCCAAAGGGGGAAACTAGCGGGAGGTGAGCAGTTCTTC. It translates to CASSQRGKLAGGEQFF.

This chain links TRBV28 with TRBJ1-5, with 8 bases aligning to TRBD1. V dropped 6 bases and J dropped 3; count of bases not matched to a gene: 4. Germline CDR1 reads MDHEN; CDR2 reads SYDVKM. The CDR3 sequence is 14 residues long. Here the CDR3 reads CASRRTGFNQPQHF. CDR3 DNA: TGTGCCAGCAGACGGACAGGGTTCAATCAGCCCCAGCATTTT.

The chain has TRBV24-1 and TRBJ2-3, with 10 bases matching TRBD2. Losses at the gene ends were 8 bases for V and 4 bases for J; bases not matched to a gene: 5. This CDR3 region has 14 residues. Germline V CDR1 and CDR2: KGHDR, SFDVKD. In nucleotides, the CDR3 is TGTGCCACCAAGCATAGCGGGAGGTCAGATACGCAGTATTTT. Protein: CATKHSGRSDTQYF.

J is TRBJ2-1 and V is TRBV6-5; TRBD2 agrees at 10 bases. V lost 2 bases, J lost 6 bases, and 4 bases stayed unmatched. Germline V CDR1 and CDR2: MNHEY, SVGAGI. The CDR3 loop spans 15 amino acids. The CDR3 protein is CASSYDRLAGNEQFF. The CDR3 region has the DNA TGTGCCAGCAGTTACGACCGACTAGCGGGCAATGAGCAGTTCTTC.

The sample holds a few counts of this clone. The same CDR3 can be traced to other DNA sequences in this sample. V usage is TRBV24-1 and J usage is TRBJ1-1, with TRBD1 matching over 7 bases. The junction had 4 bases not matched to a gene; V was cut back by 3 bases and J by 1 base. The CDR3 is made up of 15 amino acids. Germline V gene data show CDR1 as KGHDR and CDR2 as SFDVKD. CDR3 coding DNA: TGTGCCACCAGTGATCCTAGACAGGGGAACACTGAAGCTTTCTTT. Residues: CATSDPRQGNTEAFF.

The DNA for the CDR3 is TGTGCCAGCAGCCAATTGGGAGGGGCGACTAATGAAAAACTGTTTTTT. This encodes CASSQLGGATNEKLFF. The chain links TRBV16 to TRBJ1-4, with D possibly TRBD1 on 5 matching bases. Trimming pared 1 base from V and 2 bases from J, leaving 11 bases between. Germline V gene lookup returns CDR1 KGHSY and CDR2 FQNENV. This CDR3 contains 16 residues. Together with reference TRBV16 and TRBJ1-4, the CDR3 gives the full variable domain: GEEVAQTPKHLVRGEGQKAKLYCAPIKGHSYVFWYQQVLKNEFKFLISFQNENVFDETGMPKERFSAKCLPNSPCSLEIQATKLEDSAVYFCASSQLGGATNEKLFFGSGTQLSVL.

V is TRBV5-1 and J is TRBJ1-6; 8 nucleotides align to TRBD1. This CDR3 comprises 18 residues. Germline V lookup: CDR1 SGHRS, CDR2 YFSETQ. The trim removed 4 bases at V and 4 bases at J, leaving 13 bases unmatched. Written as DNA, the CDR3 is TGCGCCAGCAGCATCGCAGGGGGCCCAAAGCCTTATAATTCACCCCTCCACTTT. Amino acids: CASSIAGGPKPYNSPLHF. Using reference TRBV5-1 and TRBJ1-6 for the parts outside the CDR3, the full variable domain is KAGVTQTPRYLIKTRGQQVTLSCSPISGHRSVSWYQQTPGQGLQFLFEYFSETQRNKGNFPGRFSGRQFSNSRSEMNVSTLELGDSALYLCASSIAGGPKPYNSPLHFGNGTRLTVT.

CDR3: CASLRGQGAGNTEAFF. In nucleotides, the CDR3 is TGTGCCAGCCTCCGGGGACAGGGGGCTGGGAACACTGAAGCTTTCTTT. V gene TRBV28 combines with J gene TRBJ1-1, with 12 bases fitting TRBD1. Germline V gene sequence: CDR1 MDHEN, CDR2 SYDVKM. The CDR3 covers 16 residues. After removal of 8 bases from V and 1 base from J, the junction contained 8 bases not matched to a gene.

This chain uses TRBV6-2 or TRBV6-3 with TRBJ2-7; TRBD2 aligns across 10 bases. The CDR3 covers 15 residues. The germline V gene encodes CDR1 MNHEY and CDR2 SVGEGT. The V and J ends lost 4 bases and 9 bases, in that order; junction bases with no gene match: 12. The CDR3 protein is CASSFGLAVGLGQYF. DNA for the CDR3: TGTGCCAGCAGTTTCGGACTAGCGGTGGGCCTCGGGCAGTACTTC.

This CDR3 reads CASSFAAGSAVQPQHF. The CDR3 bases are TGTGCCAGCAGCTTTGCGGCGGGATCGGCGGTTCAGCCCCAGCATTTT. The chain recombines TRBV7-9 with TRBJ1-5; D ambiguous. The CDR3 runs to 16 residues. The V and J ends lost 3 bases and 6 bases respectively, with 18 bases between them. Germline V gene data show CDR1 as SEHNR and CDR2 as FQNEAQ (reference sequence).

This rearrangement joins TRBV10-1 to TRBJ1-1, with TRBD1 matching 7 bases. Per germline, CDR1 WNHNN and CDR2 SYGVQD (reference sequence). The CDR3 consists of 17 residues. Trimming took 2 bases from V and 0 from J; bases not matched to a gene: 9. The CDR3 bases are TGCGCCAGCAGTGAGACCCGGACAGGAAACATGAACACTGAAGCTTTCTTT. As protein: CASSETRTGNMNTEAFF.

The chain carries TRBV2 and TRBJ1-2, with TRBD1 identical over 8 bases. CDR1 is SNHLY, CDR2 FYNNEI, per germline. The CDR3 has 13 amino acids. The V gene end was trimmed by 6 bases and the J gene end by 6 bases; junction bases not matched to a gene: 6. The CDR3 DNA follows: TGTGCCAGCAGACTTACAGGGGGTCATGGCTACACCTTC. It yields the protein CASRLTGGHGYTF.

The rearrangement links TRBV15 to TRBJ1-4; D perhaps matches TRBD1 (5 bases). V dropped 0 bases and J dropped 3 bases, with 11 bases sitting between them. The CDR3 is 16 amino acids. The germline CDR1 and CDR2 sequences are LNHNV and YYDKDF (reference sequence). CDR3 sequence reads: CATSRDRRTSNEKLFF. CDR3 nucleotide sequence: TGTGCCACCAGCAGAGATCGAAGGACATCTAATGAAAAACTGTTTTTT.